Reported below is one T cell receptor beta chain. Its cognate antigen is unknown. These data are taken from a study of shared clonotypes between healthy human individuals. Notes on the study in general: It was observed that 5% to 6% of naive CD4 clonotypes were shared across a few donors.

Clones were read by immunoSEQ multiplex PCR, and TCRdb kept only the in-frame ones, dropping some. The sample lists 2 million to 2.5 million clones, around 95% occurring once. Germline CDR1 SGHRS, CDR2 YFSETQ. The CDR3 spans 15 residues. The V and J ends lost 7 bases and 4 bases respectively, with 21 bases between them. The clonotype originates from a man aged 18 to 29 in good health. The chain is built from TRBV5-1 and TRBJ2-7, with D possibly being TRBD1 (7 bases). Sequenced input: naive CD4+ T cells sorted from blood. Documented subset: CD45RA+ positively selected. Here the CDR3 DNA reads TGCGCCAGCTCCCCCCAGGAGGGGGCCAGGTACGAGCAGTACTTC. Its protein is CASSPQEGARYEQYF. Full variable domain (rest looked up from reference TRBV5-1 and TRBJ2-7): KAGVTQTPRYLIKTRGQQVTLSCSPISGHRSVSWYQQTPGQGLQFLFEYFSETQRNKGNFPGRFSGRQFSNSRSEMNVSTLELGDSALYLCASSPQEGARYEQYFGPGTRLTVT.